Detailed here is one TCR beta chain. Study processing details: Reference gene primer amplification gave estimated nucleated cell counts. Assay used: immunoSEQ multiplex PCR; TCRdb lists only in-frame clones, some missing. V and J calls and clone size are given by that table; D and trimming were obtained from the DNA. The data show 35,000 to 55,000 clones, 85% to 90% seen once. The entry originates in a study of blood T cell repertoires in COVID-19. As for the study in general: From the United States, Italy and Spain came samples of acute and convalescent COVID-19. PBMCs, B-cell-depleted T cells, or T cells were the source of the cDNA or gDNA that made up the material.

CDR1 is SGHVS and CDR2 is FQNEAQ in the germline V gene. CDR3 length: 14 residues. V shed 2 bases and J 0 bases; nucleotides not matched to a gene: 1. The clonotype was recovered from a human donor in a cohort sampled during active COVID-19. The sequencing sample was made of peripheral blood. This rearrangement joins TRBV7-8 to TRBJ2-7; 7 bases agree with TRBD1. In DNA form, the CDR3 reads TGTGCCAGCAGCTTACGACAGGGCTCCTACGAGCAGTACTTC. Its protein product is CASSLRQGSYEQYF.